Sequencing of this T cell receptor (beta chain) was carried out in a study of identical twins. The length of the CDR3 is 11 residues. Trimming cost V 3 bases and J 7 bases, with 6 bases left between them. TCRdb redid the calling of the 5' RACE reads with MiXCR, one entry per CDR3 protein. The data hold 600,000 to 800,000 distinct CDR3 sequences, with approximately 21% observed a single time. This clonotype was recorded many times. The data also belong to a second study, concerning T cells expressing NK-cell markers.

The chain combines TRBV12-3 or TRBV12-4 with TRBJ1-2; no clear D gene. The receptor's source is a woman aged 18-35 years in good health. The material sequenced was PBMCs. CDR3 in amino acids: CASSFVAGYTF. CDR3 coding DNA: TGTGCCAGCAGTTTTGTCGCTGGCTACACCTTC.